The rows below give T cell receptor beta chains drawn from one sample of a study of EBV T-cell therapy then PD-1 blockade in nasopharyngeal carcinoma. Which antigens these TCRs recognize remains unknown. Libraries were prepared by immunoSEQ multiplex PCR; TCRdb keeps only in-frame clonotypes and omits some of them. Among more than 11,000 clones listed, around four fifths were seen once. This sample comprised CD8+ T cells from blood, obtained at roughly day 99 from a patient whose treatment included autologous EBV-specific T cells and nivolumab. These receptors all come from a man aged 35-49 years with nasopharyngeal carcinoma. The CDR3 runs from the conserved cysteine through the conserved F or W. A D gene is named only where the DNA matches it firmly. The size of a clone is reported for some rows only, either as once, few or many, or as a class for expanded clones.

TRBV19	15	-	TRBJ2-1	TRBD2	CASFGAAGGQNEQFF	TGTGCCAGTTTTGGGGCAGCGGGGGGGCAAAATGAGCAGTTCTTC
TRBV5-6	15	-	TRBJ2-1	-	CASSLERVSYNEQFF	TGTGCCAGCAGCTTGGAAAGGGTATCCTACAATGAGCAGTTCTTC
TRBV23-1	15	-	TRBJ1-2	-	CASSRPRGKNYGYTF	TGCGCCAGCAGTCGGCCGCGGGGGAAAAACTATGGCTACACCTTC
TRBV5-4	14	-	TRBJ1-2	TRBD1	CASSTGTVDYGYTF	TGTGCCAGCAGCACCGGGACAGTCGATTATGGCTACACCTTC
TRBV4-1	12	-	TRBJ2-1	-	CATRGPDNEQFF	TGCGCCACCCGGGGGCCCGACAATGAGCAGTTCTTC
TRBV28	14	-	TRBJ2-7	-	CASSLAERGYEQYF	TGTGCCAGCAGTTTGGCGGAGCGCGGCTACGAGCAGTACTTC
TRBV4-1	14	-	TRBJ1-6	TRBD1	CASSWTGSNSPLHF	TGCGCCAGCAGCTGGACAGGGTCTAATTCACCCCTCCACTTT
TRBV4-3	16	-	TRBJ1-1	-	CASSHSLYTGNTEAFF	TGCGCCAGCAGCCATTCCCTTTACACCGGGAACACTGAAGCTTTCTTT
TRBV7-6	15	-	TRBJ2-1	TRBD2	CASSPSGTKLDEQFF	TGTGCCAGCAGCCCATCCGGGACTAAGTTGGATGAGCAGTTCTTC
TRBV7-2	15	once	TRBJ2-7	-	CASSFAGDVGYEQYF	TGTGCCAGCAGCTTTGCAGGGGACGTAGGCTACGAGCAGTACTTC
TRBV4-1	15	once	TRBJ1-6	TRBD1	CASSQVPGGAQTLHF	TGCGCCAGCAGCCAAGTACCAGGGGGCGCGCAAACCCTCCACTTT
TRBV4-3	13	medium-sized	TRBJ1-2	-	CASSRGWIDGYTF	TGCGCCAGCAGCCGAGGATGGATCGATGGCTACACCTTC
TRBV4-2	17	-	TRBJ2-3	TRBD2	CASTPSGGAVRLDTQYF	TGTGCCAGCACCCCAAGCGGGGGAGCTGTTAGGTTGGATACGCAGTATTTT
TRBV5-6	13	few	TRBJ2-3	-	CASSPRPPRTQYF	TGTGCCAGCAGTCCCCGGCCTCCCCGTACGCAGTATTTT
TRBV28	18	once	TRBJ2-7	TRBD2	CASSFETSGGEISYEQYF	TGTGCCAGCAGTTTTGAGACTAGCGGGGGGGAGATCTCCTACGAGCAGTACTTC
TRBV29-1	14	-	TRBJ1-4	-	CSVSGGTTNEKLFF	TGCAGCGTTAGCGGGGGGACAACTAATGAAAAACTGTTTTTT
TRBV24-1	15	once	TRBJ1-1	TRBD1	CATMGRGREGTEAFF	TGTGCCACCATGGGGAGGGGGCGTGAGGGAACTGAAGCTTTCTTT
TRBV7-9	13	-	TRBJ2-3	-	CASSFPLEDTQYF	TGTGCCAGCAGCTTCCCGCTTGAAGATACGCAGTATTTT
TRBV7-9	13	-	TRBJ1-2	TRBD1	CASSSGQGRGYTF	TGTGCCAGCAGCTCGGGACAGGGCCGTGGCTACACCTTC
TRBV9	13	-	TRBJ2-3	-	CASSPLSTDTQYF	TGTGCCAGCAGCCCTTTGTCCACAGATACGCAGTATTTT
TRBV9	14	-	TRBJ2-3	TRBD2	CASKGGGSTDTQYF	TGTGCCAGCAAAGGCGGGGGTAGCACAGATACGCAGTATTTT
TRBV5-1	13	once	TRBJ1-4	-	CASSRATNEKLFF	TGCGCCAGCAGTAGAGCAACTAATGAAAAACTGTTTTTT
TRBV13	11	-	TRBJ2-1	-	CASSLVSEQFF	TGTGCCAGCAGCTTAGTCTCGGAGCAGTTCTTC
TRBV6-5	14	-	TRBJ1-5	-	CAVDARGVRQPQHF	TGTGCCGTAGACGCCCGCGGGGTTCGGCAGCCCCAGCATTTT
TRBV28	15	-	TRBJ2-1	TRBD2	CATSISGGGPNEQFF	TGTGCCACCAGTATTAGCGGGGGGGGGCCCAATGAGCAGTTCTTC
TRBV9	16	-	TRBJ1-6	TRBD1	CASSARQQGFNSPLHF	TGTGCCAGCAGCGCCCGGCAACAGGGGTTTAATTCACCCCTCCACTTT
TRBV29-1	14	once	TRBJ1-3	-	CSALLGSSGNTIYF	TGCAGTGCCCTTTTGGGGAGCTCTGGAAACACCATATATTTT
TRBV27	21	-	TRBJ2-3	TRBD2	CASSFQPGLAGGPGSTDTQYF	TGTGCCAGCAGTTTTCAACCCGGACTAGCGGGGGGGCCGGGAAGCACAGATACGCAGTATTTT
TRBV6-5	14	-	TRBJ1-5	-	CASSYSGPGQAQHF	TGTGCCAGCAGTTACTCAGGACCTGGTCAGGCCCAGCATTTT
TRBV4-1	14	medium-sized	TRBJ2-7	-	CASSQAETQYEQYF	TGCGCCAGCAGCCAAGCAGAGACACAATACGAGCAGTACTTC
TRBV6-2/TRBV6-3	15	once	TRBJ2-2	TRBD1	CASSSGQGDTGELFF	TGTGCCAGCAGTTCGGGACAGGGAGACACCGGGGAGCTGTTTTTT
TRBV6-2/TRBV6-3	16	-	TRBJ1-5	-	CASSYLKGGGNQPQHF	TGTGCCAGCAGTTACCTGAAGGGGGGTGGCAATCAGCCCCAGCATTTT
TRBV6-4	16	-	TRBJ2-1	TRBD2	CASSPVGGAGADEQFF	TGTGCCAGCAGTCCCGTGGGGGGAGCGGGGGCCGATGAGCAGTTCTTC
TRBV6-5	15	-	TRBJ1-5	-	CASSYYTPGTGTQHF	TGTGCCAGCAGTTACTATACACCTGGGACCGGTACCCAGCATTTT
TRBV27	14	-	TRBJ1-3	-	CASSLSGSGNTIYF	TGTGCCAGCAGTTTATCGGGTTCTGGAAACACCATATATTTT
TRBV7-9	15	-	TRBJ1-1	TRBD1	CASSLVQGVVTEAFF	TGTGCCAGCAGCTTAGTTCAGGGGGTGGTCACTGAAGCTTTCTTT
TRBV9	15	once	TRBJ2-1	-	CASTVGGHPYNEQFF	TGTGCCAGCACCGTAGGGGGACACCCGTACAATGAGCAGTTCTTC
TRBV6-2/TRBV6-3	17	-	TRBJ1-5	-	CASSATRTPYSNQPQHF	TGTGCCAGCAGTGCCACGCGGACACCTTATAGCAATCAGCCCCAGCATTTT
TRBV4-3	13	-	TRBJ2-5	-	CASSQGGQETQYF	TGCGCCAGCAGCCAGGGTGGCCAAGAGACCCAGTACTTC
TRBV6-4	14	-	TRBJ1-6	-	CASSDSSNSSPLHF	TGTGCCAGCAGTGACTCGAGCAACTCTTCACCCCTCCACTTT